This T cell receptor (beta chain) derives from a study of CD8+ T cells in alopecia areata. Stated treatment: oral pan-JAK inhibitor, 5-10 mg twice daily. RNA was isolated and reverse transcribed to cDNA, the sequencing template. Sequenced by immunoSEQ multiplex PCR; TCRdb stores in-frame clones only, minus some. The sample records some 170,000 clones, 50% to 75% being singletons. In germline, CDR1 is SQVTM, CDR2 ANQGSEA. The CDR3 consists of 13 residues. V lost 5 bases, J lost 6 bases, and 14 bases lay in between. The chain combines TRBV29-1 with TRBJ2-1; D not certain. The clonotype originates from a human donor with alopecia areata. The input for sequencing was CD4+ T cells sorted from blood, taken at roughly week 55, from a patient treated with tofacitinib. The CDR3 DNA follows: TGCAGCGTTTCCTTAGTAACGGCCAATGAGCAGTTCTTC. Encoded protein: CSVSLVTANEQFF.